A single sample is the source of the 11 T cell receptor beta chains below, sequenced in a study of PD-1 blockade in classical Hodgkin lymphoma (dated by TCRdb to the early 2020s). The library relied on the immunoSEQ multiplex PCR assay. TCRdb re-hosts the immuneACCESS table, in-frame sequences only. Its copies lack some clones; in the studies checked, an unresolved V gene accounts for under half of them, and the cause for the rest is not known. The sample table holds fewer than 35,000 clones, of which around 82% were seen once. The ten top clones hold about a sixth of the sample. The time point label on this specimen signifies: cycle 4 day 1 (C4D1), after less than 7 weeks of nivolumab. Every trial patient had relapsed after autologous stem cell transplantation, and cohorts A, B and C differed in prior brentuximab vedotin exposure. The source was peripheral blood mononuclear cells (PBMCs), collected before the fourth cycle of nivolumab. Receptor source: a human donor with classical Hodgkin lymphoma.

The gene calls are TRBV4-3 and TRBJ1-1; D may be TRBD1 (5 bases). The CDR3 is 13 residues long. Germline-derived CDR1 and CDR2 are LGHNA and YSLEER. The V gene lost 0 bases and the J gene lost 3 bases, with 5 bases spanning the gap. The CDR3 DNA reads TGCGCCAGCAGCCAAGACAGGGACACTGAAGCTTTCTTT. It translates to CASSQDRDTEAFF.

The count of this clone is one. The genes are TRBV19 and TRBJ1-4; 9 bases are a match to TRBD1. V lost 8 bases to trimming and J lost 7 bases; unmatched junction nucleotides: 5. The CDR3 has 13 residues. Germline V gene lookup returns CDR1 LNHDA and CDR2 SQIVND (reference sequence). CDR3 DNA: TGTGCCAGTTCCGGGACAGGGCTTGAAAAACTGTTTTTT. Translation: CASSGTGLEKLFF.

This chain links TRBV15 with TRBJ2-2; 9 positions match TRBD1. CDR3 length: 16 residues. J gave up 5 bases and V 4 bases, and 8 bases lay outside the gene matches. Per the germline V gene, CDR1 is LNHNV and CDR2 is YYDKDF (reference sequence). The CDR3 here is CATSKPGQGGTGELFF. CDR3 in DNA: TGTGCCACCAGCAAACCGGGACAGGGAGGAACCGGGGAGCTGTTTTTT.

The chain links TRBV6-5 to TRBJ2-3; D gene uncertain. Germline V CDR1 and CDR2: MNHEY, SVGAGI. The CDR3 totals 14 residues. Trimming pared 2 bases from V and 6 bases from J, leaving 12 bases between. The CDR3 DNA sequence: TGTGCCAGCAGTTACGGGCAGACCCGGGATACGCAGTATTTT. Its protein is CASSYGQTRDTQYF.

This sequence joins TRBV6-5 and TRBJ2-7; no definite D call. Between the trimmed V and J ends, which lost 2 bases and 3 bases, there was a span of 8 bases. The CDR3 is made up of 13 amino acids. Per the germline V gene, CDR1 is MNHEY and CDR2 is SVGAGI. CDR3 nucleotide sequence: TGTGCCAGCAGTTACCGTCACGGCTACGAGCAGTACGTC. Its translation is CASSYRHGYEQYV.

V is TRBV28 and J is TRBJ2-1; 9 bases line up with TRBD2. J lost 8 bases, V lost 2 bases, and 7 bases had no gene match. This CDR3 is built from 15 residues. Germline loops: CDR1 MDHEN, CDR2 SYDVKM. CDR3 nucleotide sequence: TGTGCCAGCAGTTTAACGGGACTAGCCGTCGATGAGCAGTTCTTC. Residues: CASSLTGLAVDEQFF.

This sequence joins TRBV7-8 and TRBJ1-2, with no clear D. Trimming took off 1 base at V and 4 bases at J, with 13 bases between the two ends. Germline values: CDR1 SGHVS, CDR2 FQNEAQ. This CDR3 contains 15 residues. CDR3 in DNA: TGTGCCAGCAGCTTAGGCCAAGGTCAGAGCTATGGCTACACCTTC. Its protein is CASSLGQGQSYGYTF.

The rearrangement joins TRBV6-1 to TRBJ1-1; 8 nucleotides line up with TRBD1. V lost 6 bases, J lost 4 bases, and 10 bases stayed unmatched. CDR1 is MNHNS and CDR2 is SASEGT in the germline V gene. This CDR3 comprises 15 residues. The CDR3, as DNA: TGTGCCAGCAGCAGGGACAGGTCGTTGGGCACTGAAGCTTTCTTT. Translating it yields CASSRDRSLGTEAFF.

The genes are TRBV19 and TRBJ2-5, with D tentatively TRBD1 (5 bases). The germline V gene has CDR1 LNHDA and CDR2 SQIVND (reference sequence). The CDR3 has 13 amino acids. The ends were cut back, 4 bases at V and 5 bases at J, with 11 bases in the middle. This CDR3 reads CASSTEGAETQYF. CDR3 bases: TGTGCCAGTAGTACCGAAGGGGCTGAGACCCAGTACTTC.

In its sample, this clone was seen a few times. V is TRBV7-9 and J is TRBJ2-5; D may be TRBD2 (6 bases). With 1 base removed from V and 1 base from J, the gap between germline ends came to 10 bases. The germline CDR1 and CDR2 sequences are SEHNR and FQNEAQ (reference sequence). This CDR3 contains 15 residues. The CDR3 reads CASSLDGGVQETQYF. The CDR3 DNA is TGTGCCAGCAGCTTAGATGGAGGGGTCCAAGAGACCCAGTACTTC.

This sequence joins TRBV27 and TRBJ2-3; TRBD1 is a possible D gene (6 bases). Germline lookup yields CDR1 MNHEY and CDR2 SMNVEV (reference sequence). The CDR3 has 16 amino acids. V was cut by 5 bases and J by 0 bases, with 15 bases left in between. The CDR3 sequence is CASSPPTGTSTDTQYF. The CDR3 DNA follows: TGTGCCAGCAGTCCACCGACAGGAACTAGCACAGATACGCAGTATTTT.